This T cell receptor beta chain was identified during a study of blood T cell repertoires in COVID-19. Study-level background: COVID-19 samples from acute and convalescent phases originated in the United States, Italy and Spain. PBMCs, B-cell-depleted T cells, or T cells provided the cDNA or gDNA that made up the material.

In the 2 weeks before study entry, exposed participants met a COVID-19 case, which was PCR-confirmed or clinician-diagnosed. Looked up from germline, CDR1 is SGHVS and CDR2 is FQNEAQ. V shed 6 bases and J 5 bases; nucleotides not matched to a gene: 11. The CDR3 has 16 amino acids. Sequenced by immunoSEQ multiplex PCR; TCRdb stores in-frame clones only, minus some. Altogether 250,000 or so clones are present, about 85% being singletons, with the ten largest covering approximately 6.6%. J is TRBJ1-1 and V is TRBV7-8; 11 positions agree with TRBD1. This TCR was sampled from a woman between 45 and 60 years old who had been exposed to COVID-19. Specimen: PBMCs or T cells enriched from blood (not recorded which). CDR3 DNA: TGTGCCAGCAGTCCCAGGACAGGGGGCTCGGGTACTGAAGCTTTCTTT. It is translated as CASSPRTGGSGTEAFF.